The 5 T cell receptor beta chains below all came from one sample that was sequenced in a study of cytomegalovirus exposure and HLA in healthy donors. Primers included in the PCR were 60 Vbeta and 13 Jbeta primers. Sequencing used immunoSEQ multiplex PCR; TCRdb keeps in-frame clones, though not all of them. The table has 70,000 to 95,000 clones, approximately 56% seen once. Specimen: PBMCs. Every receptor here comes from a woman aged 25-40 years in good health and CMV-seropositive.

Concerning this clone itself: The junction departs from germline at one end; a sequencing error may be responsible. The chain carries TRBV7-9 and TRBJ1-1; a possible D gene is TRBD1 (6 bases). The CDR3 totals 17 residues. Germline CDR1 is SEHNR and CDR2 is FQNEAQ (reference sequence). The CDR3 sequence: CSSSPTFGGLGYTEAFF. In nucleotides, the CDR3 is TGTTCCAGCAGCCCCACCTTTGGGGGCCTGGGGTACACTGAAGCTTTCTTT.

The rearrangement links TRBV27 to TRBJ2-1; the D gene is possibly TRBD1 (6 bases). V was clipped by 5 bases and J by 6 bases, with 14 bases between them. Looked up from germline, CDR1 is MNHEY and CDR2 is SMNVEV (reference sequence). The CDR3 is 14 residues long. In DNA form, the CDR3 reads TGTGCCAGCAGTGCCTACAGGGAAATCAATGAGCAGTTCTTC. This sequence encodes CASSAYREINEQFF.

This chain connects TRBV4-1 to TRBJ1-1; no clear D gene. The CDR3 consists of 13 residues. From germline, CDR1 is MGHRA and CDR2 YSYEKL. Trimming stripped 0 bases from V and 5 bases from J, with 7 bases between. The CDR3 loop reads CASSQDTPTEAFF. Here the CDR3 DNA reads TGCGCCAGCAGCCAAGATACTCCGACTGAAGCTTTCTTT.

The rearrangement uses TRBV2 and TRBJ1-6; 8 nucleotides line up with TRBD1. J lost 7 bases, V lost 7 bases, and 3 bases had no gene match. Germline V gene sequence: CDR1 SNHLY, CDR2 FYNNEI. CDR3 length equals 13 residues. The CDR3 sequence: CASKGQENSPLHF. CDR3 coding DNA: TGTGCCAGCAAGGGACAGGAAAATTCACCCCTCCACTTT. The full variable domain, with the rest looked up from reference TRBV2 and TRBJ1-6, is EPEVTQTPSHQVTQMGQEVILRCVPISNHLYFYWYRQILGQKVEFLVSFYNNEISEKSEIFDDQFSVERPDGSNFTLKIRSTKLEDSAMYFCASKGQENSPLHFGNGTRLTVT.

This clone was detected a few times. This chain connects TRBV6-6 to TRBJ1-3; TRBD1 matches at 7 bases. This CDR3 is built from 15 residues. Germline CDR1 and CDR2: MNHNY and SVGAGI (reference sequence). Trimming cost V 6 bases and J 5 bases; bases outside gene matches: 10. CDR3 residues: CASRPLGGQRNTIYF. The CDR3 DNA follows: TGTGCCAGCAGACCCTTAGGGGGACAGAGAAACACCATATATTTT.